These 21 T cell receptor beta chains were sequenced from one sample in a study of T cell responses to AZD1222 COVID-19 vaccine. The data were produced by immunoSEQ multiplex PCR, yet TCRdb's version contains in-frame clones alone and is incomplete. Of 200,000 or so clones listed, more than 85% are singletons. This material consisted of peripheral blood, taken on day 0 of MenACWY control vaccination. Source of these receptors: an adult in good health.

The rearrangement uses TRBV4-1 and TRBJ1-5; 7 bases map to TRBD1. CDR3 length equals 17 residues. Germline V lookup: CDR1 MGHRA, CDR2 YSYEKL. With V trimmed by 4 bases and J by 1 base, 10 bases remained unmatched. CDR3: CASSRERQGTSNQPQHF. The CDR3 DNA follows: TGCGCCAGCAGCCGAGAGAGACAGGGCACGAGCAATCAGCCCCAGCATTTT.

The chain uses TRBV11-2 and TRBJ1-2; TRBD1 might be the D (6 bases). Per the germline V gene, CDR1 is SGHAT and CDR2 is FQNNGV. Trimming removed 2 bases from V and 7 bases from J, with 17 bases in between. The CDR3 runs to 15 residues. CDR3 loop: CASSLMSGDKGGYTF. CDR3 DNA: TGTGCCAGCAGCTTAATGTCAGGGGATAAAGGTGGCTACACCTTC. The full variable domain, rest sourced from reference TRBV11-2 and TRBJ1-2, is EAGVAQSPRYKIIEKRQSVAFWCNPISGHATLYWYQQILGQGPKLLIQFQNNGVVDDSQLPKDRFSAERLKGVDSTLKIQPAKLEDSAVYLCASSLMSGDKGGYTFGSGTRLTVV.

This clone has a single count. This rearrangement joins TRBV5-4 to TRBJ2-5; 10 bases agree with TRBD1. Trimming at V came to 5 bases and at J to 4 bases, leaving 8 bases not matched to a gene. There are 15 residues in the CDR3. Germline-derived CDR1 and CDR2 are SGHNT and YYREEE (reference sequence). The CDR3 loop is CASRSGTGALETQYF. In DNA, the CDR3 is TGTGCCAGCAGATCCGGGACAGGGGCGCTAGAGACCCAGTACTTC.

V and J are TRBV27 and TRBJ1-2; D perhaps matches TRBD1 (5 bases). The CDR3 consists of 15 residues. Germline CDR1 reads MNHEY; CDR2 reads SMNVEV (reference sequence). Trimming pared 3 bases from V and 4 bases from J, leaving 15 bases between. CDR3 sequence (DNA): TGTGCCAGCAGTTTTTCCGGGACCGGCCCCTATGGCTACACCTTC. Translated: CASSFSGTGPYGYTF.

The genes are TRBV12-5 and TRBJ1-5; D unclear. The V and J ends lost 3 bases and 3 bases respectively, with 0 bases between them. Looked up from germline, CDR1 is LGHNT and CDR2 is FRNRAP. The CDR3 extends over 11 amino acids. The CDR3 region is CASGFNQPQHF. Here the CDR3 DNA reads TGTGCTAGTGGTTTCAATCAGCCCCAGCATTTT.

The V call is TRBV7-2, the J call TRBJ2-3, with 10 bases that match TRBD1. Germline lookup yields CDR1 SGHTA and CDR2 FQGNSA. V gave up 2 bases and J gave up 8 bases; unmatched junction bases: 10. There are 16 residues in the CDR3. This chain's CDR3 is CASSLKGTGASGTQYF. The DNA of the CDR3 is TGTGCCAGCAGCTTAAAGGGGACAGGGGCTTCTGGTACGCAGTATTTT.

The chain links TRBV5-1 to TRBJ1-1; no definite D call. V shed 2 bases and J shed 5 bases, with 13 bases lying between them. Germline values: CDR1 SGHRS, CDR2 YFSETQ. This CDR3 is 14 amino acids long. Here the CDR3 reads CASSLGQYETEAFF. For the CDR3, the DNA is TGCGCCAGCAGCTTAGGGCAGTACGAAACTGAAGCTTTCTTT.

The CDR3 loop is CASSLGLRGADGYTF. CDR3 nucleotide sequence: TGCGCCAGCAGCTTAGGGTTGCGAGGGGCTGATGGCTACACCTTC. This chain connects TRBV5-1 to TRBJ1-2, with D tentatively TRBD1 (5 bases). Trimming left V 2 bases short and J 6 bases short, with 17 bases between. CDR3 size: 15 residues. Germline CDR1 is SGHRS and CDR2 is YFSETQ.

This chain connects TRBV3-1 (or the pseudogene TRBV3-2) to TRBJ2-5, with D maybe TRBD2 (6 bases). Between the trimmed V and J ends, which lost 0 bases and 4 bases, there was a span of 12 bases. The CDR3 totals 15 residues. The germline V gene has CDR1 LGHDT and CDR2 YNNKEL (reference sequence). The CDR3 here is CASSQDQGGRETQYF. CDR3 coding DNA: TGTGCCAGCAGCCAAGATCAGGGAGGACGAGAGACCCAGTACTTC.

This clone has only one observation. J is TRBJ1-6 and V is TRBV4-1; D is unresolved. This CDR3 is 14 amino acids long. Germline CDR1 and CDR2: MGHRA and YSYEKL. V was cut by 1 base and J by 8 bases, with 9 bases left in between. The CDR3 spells CASSQVHQDSPLHF. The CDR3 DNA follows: TGCGCCAGCAGCCAAGTTCATCAGGATTCACCCCTCCACTTT.

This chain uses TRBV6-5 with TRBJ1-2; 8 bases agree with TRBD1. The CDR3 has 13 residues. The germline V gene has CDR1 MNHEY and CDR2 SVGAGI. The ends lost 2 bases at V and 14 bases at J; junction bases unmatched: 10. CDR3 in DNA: TGTGCCAGCAGTTACCTCCAGGGGGCAGGATTGACCTTC. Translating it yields CASSYLQGAGLTF.

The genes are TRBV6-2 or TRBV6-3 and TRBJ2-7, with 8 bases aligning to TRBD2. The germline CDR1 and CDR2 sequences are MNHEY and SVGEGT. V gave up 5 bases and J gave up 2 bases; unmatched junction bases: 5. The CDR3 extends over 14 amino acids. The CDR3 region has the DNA TGTGCCAGCAGTCCAACTAGCGGCGCCTACGAGCAGTACTTC. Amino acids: CASSPTSGAYEQYF.

As DNA, the CDR3 is TGTGCCAGCAGTTACCGACAGGGTGGGGAGCAGTACTTC. Its translation is CASSYRQGGEQYF. This sequence joins TRBV6-5 and TRBJ2-7, with 7 bases identical to TRBD1. The CDR3 length is 13 residues. The germline CDR1 and CDR2 sequences are MNHEY and SVGAGI. V lost 2 bases, J lost 7 bases, and 5 bases stayed unmatched.

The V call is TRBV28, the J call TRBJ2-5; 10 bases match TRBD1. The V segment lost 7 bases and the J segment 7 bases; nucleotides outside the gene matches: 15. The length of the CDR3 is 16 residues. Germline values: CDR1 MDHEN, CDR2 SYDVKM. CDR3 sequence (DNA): TGTGCCAGCACCAAGACAGGGGGCTCTGGTTTCCGGACCCAGTACTTC. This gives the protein CASTKTGGSGFRTQYF.

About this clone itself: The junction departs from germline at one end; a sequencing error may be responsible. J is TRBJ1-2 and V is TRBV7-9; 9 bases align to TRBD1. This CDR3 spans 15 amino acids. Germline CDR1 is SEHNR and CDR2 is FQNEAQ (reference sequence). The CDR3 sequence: CASSLGQGVNYRYTF. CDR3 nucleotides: TGTGCCAGCAGCTTAGGACAGGGGGTTAACTATCGCTACACCTTC.

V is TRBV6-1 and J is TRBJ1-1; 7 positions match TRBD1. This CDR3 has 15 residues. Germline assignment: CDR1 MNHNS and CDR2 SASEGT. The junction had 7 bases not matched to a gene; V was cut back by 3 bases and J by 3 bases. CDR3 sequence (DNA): TGTGCCAGCAGTGACCCCAGGGGGAGAGACACTGAAGCTTTCTTT. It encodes CASSDPRGRDTEAFF.

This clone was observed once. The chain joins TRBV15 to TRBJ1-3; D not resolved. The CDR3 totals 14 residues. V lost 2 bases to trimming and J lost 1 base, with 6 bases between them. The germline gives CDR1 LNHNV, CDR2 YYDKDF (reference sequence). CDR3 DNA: TGTGCCACCAGCAGACAGGCTTCTGGAAACACCATATATTTT. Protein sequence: CATSRQASGNTIYF.

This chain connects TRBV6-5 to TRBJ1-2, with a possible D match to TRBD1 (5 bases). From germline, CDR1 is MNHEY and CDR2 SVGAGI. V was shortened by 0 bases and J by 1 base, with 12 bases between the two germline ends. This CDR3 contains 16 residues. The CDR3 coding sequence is TGTGCCAGCAGTTACTCCGGGGCGAGGCGTAACTATGGCTACACCTTC. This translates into CASSYSGARRNYGYTF.

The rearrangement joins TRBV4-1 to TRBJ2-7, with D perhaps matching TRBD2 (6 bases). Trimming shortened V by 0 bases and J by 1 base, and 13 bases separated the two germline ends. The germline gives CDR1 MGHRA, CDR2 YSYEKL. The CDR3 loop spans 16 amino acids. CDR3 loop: CASSQENSGRSYEQYF. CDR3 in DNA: TGCGCCAGCAGCCAAGAAAATAGCGGAAGATCCTACGAGCAGTACTTC.

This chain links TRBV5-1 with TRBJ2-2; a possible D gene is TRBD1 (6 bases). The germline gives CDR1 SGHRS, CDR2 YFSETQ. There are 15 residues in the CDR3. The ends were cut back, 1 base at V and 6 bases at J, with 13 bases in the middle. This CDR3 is CASSLRQEAAGELFF. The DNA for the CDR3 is TGCGCCAGCAGCTTGAGACAGGAGGCGGCCGGGGAGCTGTTTTTT.

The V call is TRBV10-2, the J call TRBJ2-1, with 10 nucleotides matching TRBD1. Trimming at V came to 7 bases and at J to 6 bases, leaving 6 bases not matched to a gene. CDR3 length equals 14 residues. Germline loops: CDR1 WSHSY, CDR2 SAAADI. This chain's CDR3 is CASKRDRGSNEQFF. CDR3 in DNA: TGCGCCAGCAAGCGGGACAGGGGATCCAATGAGCAGTTCTTC.